The present TCR beta chain was sequenced within a study of T cells in Graves' hyperthyroidism and ophthalmopathy. The study's findings and limits: Separation of ophthalmopathy from stable hyperthyroidism was achieved by a 13 V-J model.

This clonotype was picked up many times. Its antigen is still unknown. The CDR3 totals 12 residues. V dropped 7 bases and J dropped 5 bases, with 8 bases sitting between them. Researchers amplified the TCR beta CDR3 regions from RNA transcripts. Primed by the HTBI set, a first-round RT-PCR was run on the TCR CDR3. TCRdb reprocessed the multiplex PCR reads via MiXCR and lists one record per CDR3 protein. The sample records 450,000 to 700,000 distinct CDR3 sequences, around 45% being singletons. This clonotype was obtained from a young woman with Graves' hyperthyroidism. Material: peripheral blood or thyroid tissue (not recorded which). The V call is TRBV12-3 or TRBV12-4, the J call TRBJ2-2; D gene uncertain. CDR3 loop: CASTQKTGELFF. The CDR3 DNA sequence: TGTGCCAGCACCCAAAAGACCGGGGAGCTGTTTTTT.